What follows is one T cell receptor beta chain and its context. Germline CDR1 reads SGDLS; CDR2 reads YYNGEE. Losses at the gene ends were 0 bases for V and 0 bases for J; bases not matched to a gene: 5. The CDR3 loop spans 16 amino acids. The table came from immunoSEQ multiplex PCR; TCRdb's copy has only in-frame clones and leaves some out. The repertoire consists of 50,000 to 75,000 clones, with 90% to 95% occurring once and the leading ten covering approximately 8.1%. The sample belongs to a study of blood T cell repertoires in COVID-19. Across the whole study: Acute and convalescent COVID-19 specimens originated in the United States, Italy and Spain.

The sequence derives from a human donor in a cohort sampled during active COVID-19. Source material: peripheral blood. The chain combines TRBV9 with TRBJ1-1, with 7 bases lining up with TRBD1. CDR3 DNA sequence: TGTGCCAGCAGCGTAGGGGACAGCAGTATGAACACTGAAGCTTTCTTT. Translation: CASSVGDSSMNTEAFF.